Each of the 7 T cell receptor beta chains below was sequenced from the same sample in a study of T cells in Graves' hyperthyroidism and ophthalmopathy. Using RNA transcripts as the source, TCR beta CDR3 regions were amplified. HTBI primers were employed in a first-round RT-PCR of the TCR CDR3. Via MiXCR, TCRdb re-called the multiplex PCR reads, giving one row per CDR3 protein. The table includes fewer than 450,000 distinct CDR3 sequences, about a sixth detected once. Material: blood. The origin of the receptors is a woman under 40 with Graves' hyperthyroidism that later progressed to Graves' ophthalmopathy.

This clonotype was detected only a few times. The rearrangement uses TRBV7-9 and TRBJ1-5; 8 bases agree with TRBD1. The V gene's germline CDR1 is SEHNR and CDR2 FQNEAQ (reference sequence). The CDR3 length is 16 residues. After removal of 1 base from V and 5 bases from J, the junction contained 7 bases not matched to a gene. CDR3 in amino acids: CASSLGSTGVDQPQHF. CDR3 nucleotides: TGTGCCAGCAGCTTAGGGTCGACAGGGGTAGATCAGCCCCAGCATTTT.

At least ten counts were recorded for this clonotype. The J gene is TRBJ2-3, the V gene TRBV5-8; tentatively, D is TRBD1 (6 bases). This CDR3 spans 16 amino acids. Trimming pared 3 bases from V and 4 bases from J, leaving 18 bases between. Germline V gives CDR1 SGHTS, CDR2 YDEGEE. The CDR3 bases are TGTGCCAGCAGCTCGACTTTCAGGGGTACCGCAGATACGCAGTATTTT. This codes for CASSSTFRGTADTQYF.

This clonotype was recorded at least ten times. One end of the junction is discordant with germline, which a read error may explain. The chain is built from TRBV6-1 and TRBJ2-7; the match to TRBD1 covers 7 bases. Per germline, CDR1 MNHNS and CDR2 SASEGT. The CDR3 spans 15 residues. The DNA for the CDR3 is TGTGCCAACAGTTATACCGGGACAGATTCCTACGAGCAGTACTTC. Translating it yields CANSYTGTDSYEQYF.

The V call is TRBV4-1, the J call TRBJ2-1; D is possibly TRBD1 (6 bases). The CDR3 length is 15 residues. The germline CDR1 and CDR2 sequences are MGHRA and YSYEKL. The V and J ends lost 2 bases and 5 bases respectively, with 13 bases between them. CDR3 sequence reads: CASSQPGVDHNEQFF. The CDR3 DNA sequence: TGCGCCAGCAGCCAACCAGGGGTAGACCACAATGAGCAGTTCTTC.

This clonotype was seen at least ten times. The chain employs TRBV20-1 and TRBJ2-7; no definite D call. This CDR3 is built from 16 residues. The V gene lost 0 bases and the J gene lost 0 bases, with 15 bases spanning the gap. In germline, CDR1 is DFQATT, CDR2 SNEGSKA (reference sequence). The CDR3 sequence: CSARDPIRASSYEQYF. Here the CDR3 DNA reads TGCAGTGCTAGAGATCCGATTAGGGCGAGCTCCTACGAGCAGTACTTC.

The chain carries TRBV7-8 and TRBJ2-3; 7 bases match TRBD2. This CDR3 contains 18 residues. V was pared by 1 base and J by 3 bases, with 13 bases of the junction left unmatched. The germline CDR1 and CDR2 sequences are SGHVS and FQNEAQ. The CDR3 loop is CASSLVGGRWTSTDTQYF. DNA of the CDR3: TGTGCCAGCAGCTTAGTTGGGGGTCGTTGGACTAGTACAGATACGCAGTATTTT. Supplemented by reference TRBV7-8 and TRBJ2-3, the full variable domain reads GAGVSQSPRYKVAKRGQDVALRCDPISGHVSLFWYQQALGQGPEFLTYFQNEAQLDKSGLPSDRFFAERPEGSVSTLKIQRTQQEDSAVYLCASSLVGGRWTSTDTQYFGPGTRLTVL.

In this sample, this clonotype turned up once. The chain links TRBV11-3 to TRBJ2-1, with 16 nucleotides matching TRBD2. The V gene's germline CDR1 is SGHNT and CDR2 YENEEA. The CDR3 runs to 15 residues. Trimming at V came to 5 bases and at J to 9 bases, leaving 4 bases not matched to a gene. Written as DNA, the CDR3 is TGTGCCAGCAGCAAGGGACTAGCGGGAGGGTCTGAGCAGTTCTTC. It is translated as CASSKGLAGGSEQFF.